This record concerns one T cell receptor beta chain sequence. The sample is drawn from a study of control samples from healthy donors and cancer patients. Method: immunoSEQ multiplex PCR; TCRdb's copy keeps in-frame clones and lacks some. The table includes 70,000 to 85,000 clones, roughly 91% detected once. This CDR3 spans 13 amino acids. Germline CDR1 reads KGHSH; CDR2 reads LQKENI. The germline V and J ends were trimmed by 3 bases and 1 base, with 6 bases remaining between them. V is TRBV18 and J is TRBJ1-1, with D unresolved. The material sequenced was blood. This TCR was recovered from a man aged 50 or older in good health. The CDR3: CASSPNPNTEAFF. In DNA, the CDR3 is TGTGCCAGCTCACCTAATCCGAACACTGAAGCTTTCTTT.